These 5 T cell receptor beta chains originate from one sample sequenced in a study of cytomegalovirus exposure and HLA in healthy donors. The PCR employed 60 Vbeta primers together with 13 Jbeta primers. Sequencing used immunoSEQ multiplex PCR; TCRdb keeps in-frame clones, though not all of them. The sample totals 95,000 to 150,000 clones; its top ten clones hold approximately 3.8%. The specimen sequenced was PBMCs. Receptors were obtained from a young man in good health and CMV-seronegative.

The chain recombines TRBV5-5 with TRBJ2-2; 8 bases agree with TRBD2. From germline, CDR1 is SGHKS and CDR2 YYEKEE (reference sequence). V lost 4 bases to trimming and J lost 0 bases; unmatched junction nucleotides: 5. This CDR3 has 16 amino acids. The CDR3 reads CASSPLAGSNTGELFF. CDR3 coding DNA: TGTGCCAGCAGCCCGCTAGCGGGCTCGAACACCGGGGAGCTGTTTTTT. Filled out from reference TRBV5-5 and TRBJ2-2, the complete variable domain reads DAGVTQSPTHLIKTRGQQVTLRCSPISGHKSVSWYQQVLGQGPQFIFQYYEKEERGRGNFPDRFSARQFPNYSSELNVNALLLGDSALYLCASSPLAGSNTGELFFGEGSRLTVL.

The chain combines TRBV7-9 with TRBJ1-2, with 8 nucleotides matching TRBD1. The germline V gene encodes CDR1 SEHNR and CDR2 FQNEAQ (reference sequence). CDR3 length: 13 residues. With 4 bases clipped from V and 3 bases from J, the junction kept 1 base outside the gene matches. CDR3 nucleotide sequence: TGTGCCAGCAGCTCGGGACAGGACTATGGCTACACCTTC. It codes for CASSSGQDYGYTF.

On this clone itself: The junction and the germline gene differ at one end; a read error may be behind it. The chain has TRBV5-1 and TRBJ2-7, with TRBD1 matching over 8 bases. Germline lookup yields CDR1 SGHRS and CDR2 YFSETQ. This CDR3 is 14 amino acids long. CDR3 nucleotide sequence: TGCGCCGGCAGCCGAGGGACAGGTCGTTACGAGCAGTACTTC. Translated: CAGSRGTGRYEQYF.

Here the CDR3 reads CASSRRGRTYEQYF. In nucleotides, the CDR3 is TGTGCCAGCAGTCGGAGGGGCCGAACCTACGAGCAGTACTTC. The rearrangement uses TRBV28 and TRBJ2-7; D may be TRBD2 (6 bases). The germline V and J ends were trimmed by 5 bases and 2 bases, with 13 bases remaining between them. The CDR3 contains 14 residues. Germline loops: CDR1 MDHEN, CDR2 SYDVKM.

The chain couples TRBV18 to TRBJ1-1, with 10 bases fitting TRBD1. Germline lookup yields CDR1 KGHSH and CDR2 LQKENI. J lost 0 bases, V lost 3 bases, and 4 bases had no gene match. CDR3 length: 16 amino acids. The CDR3 DNA is TGTGCCAGCTCACCCGGGACAGGGGCCCTGAACACTGAAGCTTTCTTT. Residues: CASSPGTGALNTEAFF.